The clone carrying this TCR beta chain was observed once. This entry comes from a study of blood T cell repertoires in COVID-19. Overall study context: From the United States, Italy and Spain came samples of acute and convalescent COVID-19. T cells, B-cell-depleted T cells, or PBMCs supplied cDNA or gDNA.

Data came from immunoSEQ multiplex PCR; TCRdb stores just in-frame clones and leaves some out. The data show about 140,000 clones, 85% seen once. The junction had 8 bases not matched to a gene; V was cut back by 1 base and J by 4 bases. This CDR3 has 18 residues. CDR1 is LGHDT, CDR2 YNNKEL, per germline (reference sequence). Cohort 3 recovered donors had two negative PCRs, clearance, or symptom resolution. The origin of this receptor is a woman in her thirties or forties who had recovered from COVID-19. Material for sequencing was PBMCs or T cells enriched from blood (not recorded which). The chain recombines TRBV3-1 (or the pseudogene TRBV3-2) with TRBJ2-5; TRBD2 matches 14 bases. Here the CDR3 DNA reads TGTGCCAGCAGCCAAGTGGTGGGACTAGCGGGAGTCCCAGAGACCCAGTACTTC. It codes for CASSQVVGLAGVPETQYF.